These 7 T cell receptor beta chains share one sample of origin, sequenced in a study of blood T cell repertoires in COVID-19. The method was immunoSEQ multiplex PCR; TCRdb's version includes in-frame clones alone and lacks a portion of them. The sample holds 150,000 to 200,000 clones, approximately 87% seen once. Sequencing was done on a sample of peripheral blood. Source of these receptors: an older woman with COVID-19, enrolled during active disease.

The CDR3 sequence: CASSLGGSAFF. CDR3 DNA sequence: TGTGCCAGCAGCCTAGGAGGTTCGGCTTTCTTT. The V and J genes are TRBV6-5 and TRBJ1-1; unclear D gene. The germline V gene has CDR1 MNHEY and CDR2 SVGAGI. Between the trimmed V and J ends, which lost 6 bases and 11 bases, there was a span of 13 bases. This CDR3 comprises 11 residues.

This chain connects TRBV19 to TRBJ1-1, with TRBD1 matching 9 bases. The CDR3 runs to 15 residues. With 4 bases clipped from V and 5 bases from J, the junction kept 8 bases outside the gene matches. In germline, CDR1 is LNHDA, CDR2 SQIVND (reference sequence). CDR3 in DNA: TGTGCCAGTAGTAACTCAAACAGGGGGCGGACTGAAGCTTTCTTT. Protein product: CASSNSNRGRTEAFF.

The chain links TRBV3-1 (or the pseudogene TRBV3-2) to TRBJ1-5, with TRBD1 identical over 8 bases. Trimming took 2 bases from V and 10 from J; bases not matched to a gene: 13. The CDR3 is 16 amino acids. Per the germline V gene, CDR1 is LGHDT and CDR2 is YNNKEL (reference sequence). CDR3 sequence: CASSQTSQGARTPQHF. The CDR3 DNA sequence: TGTGCCAGCAGCCAAACCTCGCAGGGGGCGCGAACACCCCAGCATTTT.

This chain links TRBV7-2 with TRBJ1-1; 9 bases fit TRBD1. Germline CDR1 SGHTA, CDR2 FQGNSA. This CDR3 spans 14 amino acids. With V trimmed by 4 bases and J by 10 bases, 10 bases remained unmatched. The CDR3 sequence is CASSSLPGQGGAFF. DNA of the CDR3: TGTGCCAGCAGCTCCCTTCCGGGACAGGGAGGAGCTTTCTTT.

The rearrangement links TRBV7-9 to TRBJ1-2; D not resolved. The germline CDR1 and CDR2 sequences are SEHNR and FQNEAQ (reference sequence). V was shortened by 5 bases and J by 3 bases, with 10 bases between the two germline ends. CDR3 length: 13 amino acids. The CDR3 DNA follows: TGTGCCAGCAGCCTTCGGGTAGACTATGGCTACACCTTC. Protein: CASSLRVDYGYTF.

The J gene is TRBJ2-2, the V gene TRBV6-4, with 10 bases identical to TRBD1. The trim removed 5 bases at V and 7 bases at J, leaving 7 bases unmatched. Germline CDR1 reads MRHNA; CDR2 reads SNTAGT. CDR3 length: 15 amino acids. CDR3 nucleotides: TGTGCCAGCAGTCGAGAGGGACAGGGGATCGGGGAGCTGTTTTTT. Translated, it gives CASSREGQGIGELFF.

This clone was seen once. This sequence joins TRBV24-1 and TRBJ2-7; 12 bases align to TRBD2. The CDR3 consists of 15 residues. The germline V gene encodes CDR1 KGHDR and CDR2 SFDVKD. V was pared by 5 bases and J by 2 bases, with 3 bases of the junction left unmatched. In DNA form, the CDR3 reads TGTGCCACCAGTGCCGGACTAGCGGGAACCTACGAGCAGTACTTC. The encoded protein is CATSAGLAGTYEQYF.